These T cell receptor beta chains were read from a single sample in a study of blood T cell repertoires in COVID-19. The table came from immunoSEQ multiplex PCR; TCRdb's copy has only in-frame clones and leaves some out. The data hold approximately 190,000 clones, with around 84% observed a single time. The source material was peripheral blood. Receptors originate from a young man with active or convalescent COVID-19. The CDR3 runs from the conserved cysteine through the conserved F or W. Fields, in order: J gene, D gene, clone size, V gene, CDR3 protein, CDR3 DNA. A D gene is named only where the DNA matches it firmly. Only some rows state a clone size, as once, few, many or a class for expanded clones.

j_gene: TRBJ1-5; d_gene: TRBD1; abundance: NA; v_gene: TRBV19; CDR3aa: CASSISTGVSNQPQHF; CDR3nt: TGTGCCAGTAGTATATCCACAGGGGTGAGCAATCAGCCCCAGCATTTT
j_gene: TRBJ2-3; d_gene: TRBD2; abundance: NA; v_gene: TRBV28; CDR3aa: CASSLTSRRENTDTQYF; CDR3nt: TGTGCCAGCAGCCTCACCTCAAGGCGGGAGAACACAGATACGCAGTATTTT
j_gene: TRBJ2-6; d_gene: TRBD1; abundance: NA; v_gene: TRBV11-2; CDR3aa: CASSLGPWTGASGANVLTF; CDR3nt: TGTGCCAGCAGCTTAGGTCCTTGGACAGGAGCCTCTGGGGCCAACGTCCTGACTTTC
j_gene: TRBJ1-5; d_gene: NA; abundance: NA; v_gene: TRBV2; CDR3aa: CASSDILGEQPQHF; CDR3nt: TGTGCCAGCAGTGACATACTGGGCGAACAGCCCCAGCATTTT
j_gene: TRBJ1-1; d_gene: NA; abundance: NA; v_gene: TRBV7-9; CDR3aa: CASSFGVTVSTEAFF; CDR3nt: TGTGCCAGCAGCTTCGGCGTTACAGTATCCACTGAAGCTTTCTTT
j_gene: TRBJ1-4; d_gene: NA; abundance: once; v_gene: TRBV11-3; CDR3aa: CASSWRGGATNEKLFF; CDR3nt: TGTGCCAGCAGCTGGCGGGGGGGAGCAACTAATGAAAAACTGTTTTTT
j_gene: TRBJ1-6; d_gene: NA; abundance: NA; v_gene: TRBV11-1; CDR3aa: CASSLEHPNSPLHF; CDR3nt: TGTGCCAGCAGCTTAGAACACCCTAATTCACCCCTCCACTTT
j_gene: TRBJ2-7; d_gene: TRBD2; abundance: few; v_gene: TRBV5-8; CDR3aa: CASRGGIGSSYEQYF; CDR3nt: TGTGCCAGCCGGGGGGGCATCGGGAGCTCCTACGAGCAGTACTTC
j_gene: TRBJ2-2; d_gene: TRBD2; abundance: few; v_gene: TRBV19; CDR3aa: CASRRGLAGGLDTGELFF; CDR3nt: TGTGCCAGTAGAAGAGGACTAGCGGGAGGGCTGGACACCGGGGAGCTGTTTTTT
j_gene: TRBJ2-3; d_gene: TRBD1; abundance: NA; v_gene: TRBV3-1/TRBV3-2; CDR3aa: CASSRSTGFSDTQYF; CDR3nt: TGTGCCAGCAGCCGGTCGACAGGGTTTTCAGATACGCAGTATTTT
j_gene: TRBJ2-4; d_gene: TRBD1; abundance: NA; v_gene: TRBV27; CDR3aa: CASSFGQGQNIQYF; CDR3nt: TGTGCCAGCAGTTTCGGACAGGGCCAAAACATTCAGTACTTC
j_gene: TRBJ1-2; d_gene: NA; abundance: few; v_gene: TRBV18; CDR3aa: CASSPSGGTNYGYTF; CDR3nt: TGTGCCAGCTCACCATCGGGGGGCACTAACTATGGCTACACCTTC
j_gene: TRBJ2-5; d_gene: NA; abundance: NA; v_gene: TRBV3-1/TRBV3-2; CDR3aa: CASSHLEAVPSQETQYF; CDR3nt: TGTGCCAGCAGCCACCTAGAAGCGGTCCCATCCCAAGAGACCCAGTACTTC
j_gene: TRBJ2-1; d_gene: NA; abundance: NA; v_gene: TRBV19; CDR3aa: CASSISREEQFF; CDR3nt: TGTGCCAGTAGTATAAGCCGGGAAGAGCAGTTCTTC
j_gene: TRBJ1-5; d_gene: TRBD1; abundance: NA; v_gene: TRBV19; CDR3aa: CASSTLTGVNGQPQHF; CDR3nt: TGTGCCAGTAGTACGTTGACAGGGGTTAATGGTCAGCCCCAGCATTTT
j_gene: TRBJ1-1; d_gene: NA; abundance: NA; v_gene: TRBV5-1; CDR3aa: CASSLGPGVGNTEAFF; CDR3nt: TGCGCCAGCAGCTTGGGGCCAGGGGTTGGGAACACTGAAGCTTTCTTT
j_gene: TRBJ1-6; d_gene: NA; abundance: NA; v_gene: TRBV4-1; CDR3aa: CASSPRDRRLSYNSPLHF; CDR3nt: TGCGCCAGCAGCCCCCGAGACAGGCGCCTCTCCTATAATTCACCCCTCCACTTT
j_gene: TRBJ1-6; d_gene: TRBD1; abundance: once; v_gene: TRBV5-6; CDR3aa: CASSARQGLNSPLHF; CDR3nt: TGTGCCAGCAGCGCCCGACAGGGGCTTAACTCACCCCTCCACTTT
j_gene: TRBJ2-1; d_gene: NA; abundance: NA; v_gene: TRBV27; CDR3aa: CASSTINNEQFF; CDR3nt: TGTGCCAGCAGTACTATTAACAATGAGCAGTTCTTC
j_gene: TRBJ2-2; d_gene: TRBD1; abundance: NA; v_gene: TRBV7-3; CDR3aa: CASSLSTGGTGELFF; CDR3nt: TGTGCCAGCAGCTTATCCACAGGGGGAACCGGGGAGCTGTTTTTT
j_gene: TRBJ1-1; d_gene: TRBD1; abundance: NA; v_gene: TRBV30; CDR3aa: CAWRPWDRGVSEAFF; CDR3nt: TGTGCCTGGAGACCTTGGGACAGGGGGGTTTCTGAAGCTTTCTTT
j_gene: TRBJ2-7; d_gene: NA; abundance: NA; v_gene: TRBV19; CDR3aa: CASSIGSGHPYEQYF; CDR3nt: TGTGCCAGTAGTATAGGATCAGGGCATCCTTACGAGCAGTACTTC
j_gene: TRBJ2-5; d_gene: NA; abundance: NA; v_gene: TRBV10-1; CDR3aa: CASSGQRQETQYF; CDR3nt: TGCGCCAGCAGTGGGCAGCGTCAAGAGACCCAGTACTTC
j_gene: TRBJ1-2; d_gene: TRBD1; abundance: NA; v_gene: TRBV19; CDR3aa: CASRSRQGANYGYTF; CDR3nt: TGTGCCAGTAGAAGCCGACAGGGTGCTAACTATGGCTACACCTTC
j_gene: TRBJ1-4; d_gene: NA; abundance: many; v_gene: TRBV20-1; CDR3aa: CSASGPGATNEKLFF; CDR3nt: TGCAGTGCTAGTGGGCCGGGAGCAACTAATGAAAAACTGTTTTTT
j_gene: TRBJ2-7; d_gene: NA; abundance: NA; v_gene: TRBV5-6; CDR3aa: CASSLVKGVYEQYF; CDR3nt: TGTGCCAGCAGCTTAGTGAAGGGGGTCTACGAGCAGTACTTC
j_gene: TRBJ1-6; d_gene: NA; abundance: NA; v_gene: TRBV30; CDR3aa: CAWSVLGGRKDSPLHF; CDR3nt: TGTGCCTGGAGTGTTCTGGGAGGGAGAAAGGATTCACCCCTCCACTTT
j_gene: TRBJ1-2; d_gene: NA; abundance: NA; v_gene: TRBV7-2; CDR3aa: CASSLGGPAYGYTF; CDR3nt: TGTGCCAGCAGCTTAGGCGGCCCCGCCTATGGCTACACCTTC
j_gene: TRBJ2-2; d_gene: NA; abundance: NA; v_gene: TRBV28; CDR3aa: CASIAWATGELFF; CDR3nt: TGTGCCAGCATTGCCTGGGCTACCGGGGAGCTGTTTTTT
j_gene: TRBJ2-3; d_gene: NA; abundance: NA; v_gene: TRBV2; CDR3aa: CASSERQPSTDTQYF; CDR3nt: TGTGCCAGCAGTGAAAGACAGCCTAGCACAGATACGCAGTATTTT
j_gene: TRBJ1-1; d_gene: NA; abundance: NA; v_gene: TRBV6-1; CDR3aa: CASSESRRGTEAFF; CDR3nt: TGTGCCAGCAGTGAAAGTCGAAGAGGCACTGAAGCTTTCTTT
j_gene: TRBJ1-5; d_gene: NA; abundance: NA; v_gene: TRBV15; CDR3aa: CATTDPRSNQPQHF; CDR3nt: TGTGCCACCACCGACCCCAGGAGCAATCAGCCCCAGCATTTT
j_gene: TRBJ2-2; d_gene: NA; abundance: NA; v_gene: TRBV9; CDR3aa: CASSPVGSATGELFF; CDR3nt: TGTGCCAGCAGCCCGGTTGGGAGCGCCACCGGGGAGCTGTTTTTT
j_gene: TRBJ2-3; d_gene: NA; abundance: few; v_gene: TRBV10-3; CDR3aa: CAISESSDTQYF; CDR3nt: TGTGCCATCAGTGAGTCCTCAGATACGCAGTATTTT
j_gene: TRBJ2-1; d_gene: TRBD2; abundance: NA; v_gene: TRBV5-4; CDR3aa: CASSLTSGSYNEQFF; CDR3nt: TGTGCCAGCAGCTTAACTAGCGGGAGCTACAATGAGCAGTTCTTC
j_gene: TRBJ2-7; d_gene: NA; abundance: once; v_gene: TRBV14; CDR3aa: CASSPDRLQYF; CDR3nt: TGTGCCAGCAGCCCTGACAGACTGCAGTACTTC
j_gene: TRBJ1-1; d_gene: NA; abundance: NA; v_gene: TRBV7-9; CDR3aa: CASSFAGDTEAFF; CDR3nt: TGTGCCAGCAGCTTCGCGGGGGACACTGAAGCTTTCTTT
j_gene: TRBJ1-5; d_gene: TRBD1; abundance: NA; v_gene: TRBV19; CDR3aa: CASRPGTVGNQPQHF; CDR3nt: TGTGCCAGTAGGCCCGGGACAGTGGGGAATCAGCCCCAGCATTTT
j_gene: TRBJ1-4; d_gene: NA; abundance: NA; v_gene: TRBV27; CDR3aa: CASSSRGLATNEKLFF; CDR3nt: TGTGCCAGCAGTTCGCGGGGTCTGGCAACTAATGAAAAACTGTTTTTT
j_gene: TRBJ1-2; d_gene: NA; abundance: NA; v_gene: TRBV18; CDR3aa: CASSPRGDTNYGYTF; CDR3nt: TGTGCCAGCTCACCCCGCGGGGATACTAACTATGGCTACACCTTC
j_gene: TRBJ1-5; d_gene: NA; abundance: NA; v_gene: TRBV4-3; CDR3aa: CASSQERAANQPQHF; CDR3nt: TGCGCCAGCAGCCAAGAGCGGGCGGCAAATCAGCCCCAGCATTTT
j_gene: TRBJ2-3; d_gene: TRBD1; abundance: NA; v_gene: TRBV5-5; CDR3aa: CASRPGQGTDTQYF; CDR3nt: TGTGCCAGCAGGCCGGGACAGGGCACAGATACGCAGTATTTT
j_gene: TRBJ2-3; d_gene: TRBD2; abundance: once; v_gene: TRBV4-1; CDR3aa: CASSPQAGGRDTQYF; CDR3nt: TGCGCCAGCAGCCCGCAAGCGGGGGGGCGAGATACGCAGTATTTT
j_gene: TRBJ2-2; d_gene: NA; abundance: NA; v_gene: TRBV6-1; CDR3aa: CASSELLTNTGELFF; CDR3nt: TGTGCCAGCAGTGAACTACTAACCAACACCGGGGAGCTGTTTTTT
j_gene: TRBJ2-1; d_gene: TRBD2; abundance: NA; v_gene: TRBV7-9; CDR3aa: CASSLGRLAGHNEQFF; CDR3nt: TGTGCCAGCAGCTTAGGTCGACTAGCGGGGCACAATGAGCAGTTCTTC
j_gene: TRBJ2-3; d_gene: TRBD1; abundance: once; v_gene: TRBV30; CDR3aa: CAWNYRGTRDTQYF; CDR3nt: TGTGCCTGGAACTACAGGGGGACCAGAGATACGCAGTATTTT
j_gene: TRBJ2-3; d_gene: NA; abundance: NA; v_gene: TRBV6-2/TRBV6-3; CDR3aa: CASSQDSYTDTQYF; CDR3nt: TGTGCCAGCAGTCAGGACAGCTACACAGATACGCAGTATTTT
j_gene: TRBJ2-1; d_gene: TRBD1; abundance: NA; v_gene: TRBV6-1; CDR3aa: CASSDKTGTGTSSSEQFF; CDR3nt: TGTGCCAGCAGTGACAAGACCGGGACAGGGACCTCCTCCAGTGAGCAGTTCTTC